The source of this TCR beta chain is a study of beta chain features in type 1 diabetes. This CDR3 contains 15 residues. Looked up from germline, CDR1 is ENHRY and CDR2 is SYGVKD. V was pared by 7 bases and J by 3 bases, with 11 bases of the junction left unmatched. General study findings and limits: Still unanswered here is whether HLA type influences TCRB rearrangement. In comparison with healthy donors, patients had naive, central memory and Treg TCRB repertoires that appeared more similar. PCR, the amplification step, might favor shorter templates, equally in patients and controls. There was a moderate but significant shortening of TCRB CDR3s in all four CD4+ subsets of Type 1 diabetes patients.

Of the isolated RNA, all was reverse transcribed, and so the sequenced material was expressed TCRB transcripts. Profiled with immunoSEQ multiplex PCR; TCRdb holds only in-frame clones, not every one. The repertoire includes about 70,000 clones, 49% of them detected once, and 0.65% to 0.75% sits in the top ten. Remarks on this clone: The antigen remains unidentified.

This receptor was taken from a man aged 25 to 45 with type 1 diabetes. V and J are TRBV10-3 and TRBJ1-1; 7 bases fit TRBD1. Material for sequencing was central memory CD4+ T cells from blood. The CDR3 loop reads CAITSNDRADTEAFF. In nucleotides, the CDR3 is TGTGCCATCACCAGCAACGACAGGGCAGACACTGAAGCTTTCTTT.